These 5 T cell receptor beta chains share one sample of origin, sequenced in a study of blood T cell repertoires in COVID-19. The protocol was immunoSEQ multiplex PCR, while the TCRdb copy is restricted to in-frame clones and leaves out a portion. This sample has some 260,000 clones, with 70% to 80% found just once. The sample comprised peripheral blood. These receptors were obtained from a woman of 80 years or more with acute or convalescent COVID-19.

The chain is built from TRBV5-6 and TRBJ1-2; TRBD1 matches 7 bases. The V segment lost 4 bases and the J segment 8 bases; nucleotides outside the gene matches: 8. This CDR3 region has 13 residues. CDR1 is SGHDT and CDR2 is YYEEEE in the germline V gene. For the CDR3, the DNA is TGTGCCAGCAGCCCGACAGGGCAAAGGGGCTACACCTTC. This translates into CASSPTGQRGYTF.

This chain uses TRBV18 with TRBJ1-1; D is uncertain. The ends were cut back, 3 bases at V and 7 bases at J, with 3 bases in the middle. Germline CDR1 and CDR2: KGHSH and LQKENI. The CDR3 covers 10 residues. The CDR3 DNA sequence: TGTGCCAGCTCACCCAATGAAGCTTTCTTT. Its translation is CASSPNEAFF.

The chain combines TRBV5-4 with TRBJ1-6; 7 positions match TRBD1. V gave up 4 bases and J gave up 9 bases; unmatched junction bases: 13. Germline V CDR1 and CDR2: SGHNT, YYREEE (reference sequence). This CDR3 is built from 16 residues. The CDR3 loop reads CASSAAGGAAFSPLHF. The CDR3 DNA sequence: TGTGCCAGCAGCGCGGCAGGGGGTGCCGCTTTTTCACCCCTCCACTTT.

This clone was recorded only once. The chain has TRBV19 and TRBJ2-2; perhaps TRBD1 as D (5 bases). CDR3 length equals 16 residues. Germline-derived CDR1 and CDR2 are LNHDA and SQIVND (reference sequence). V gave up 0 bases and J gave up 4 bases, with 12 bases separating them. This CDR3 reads CASSIDWSGSTGELFF. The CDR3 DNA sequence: TGTGCCAGTAGTATAGATTGGTCAGGGTCCACCGGGGAGCTGTTTTTT. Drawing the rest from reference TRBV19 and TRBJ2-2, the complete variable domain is DGGITQSPKYLFRKEGQNVTLSCEQNLNHDAMYWYRQDPGQGLRLIYYSQIVNDFQKGDIAEGYSVSREKKESFPLTVTSAQKNPTAFYLCASSIDWSGSTGELFFGEGSRLTVL.

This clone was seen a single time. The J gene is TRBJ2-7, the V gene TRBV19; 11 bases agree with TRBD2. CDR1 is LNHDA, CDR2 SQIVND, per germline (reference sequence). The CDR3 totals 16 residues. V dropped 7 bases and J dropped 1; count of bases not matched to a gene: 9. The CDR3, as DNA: TGTGCCAGTACCCCCGGGCGACTAGCGGGGTCCTACGAGCAGTACTTC. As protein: CASTPGRLAGSYEQYF.